This T cell receptor beta chain was documented in a study of blood T cell repertoires in COVID-19. Study context: The United States, Italy and Spain provided the acute and convalescent COVID-19 samples. Nucleic acid was either cDNA or gDNA, and it came from T cells, B-cell-depleted T cells, or PBMCs.

Trimming removed 9 bases from V and 0 bases from J; junction bases left unmatched: 7. Germline values: CDR1 LGHNT, CDR2 FRNRAP. The length of the CDR3 is 15 residues. Study processing details: The authors estimated nucleated cell counts from reference gene primer amplification. TCRdb's table, derived via immunoSEQ multiplex PCR, lists solely in-frame clones and lacks some. V and J calls and clone size are copied from that table; D and trimming were computed from the DNA. The data contain around 80,000 clones, over 60% of them seen just once; the ten biggest clones take up roughly a fifth. Sample: peripheral blood. This sequence joins TRBV12-5 and TRBJ1-5, with 8 bases fitting TRBD1. The TCR originated in a woman older than 75 with active or convalescent COVID-19. CDR3 in amino acids: CASRGHSYSNQPQHF. CDR3 nucleotide sequence: TGTGCTAGCAGGGGGCACTCTTATAGCAATCAGCCCCAGCATTTT.